These 21 T cell receptor beta chains were all obtained from the same sample, sequenced in a study of blood T cell repertoires in COVID-19. The repertoire was sequenced with immunoSEQ multiplex PCR; TCRdb's copy has only in-frame clones and lacks some. There are about 190,000 clones in the sample; more than 85% occur only once, and approximately 1.1% lies in the top ten. The sequencing sample was made of peripheral blood. These receptor sequences come from a man younger than 45 with acute or convalescent COVID-19.

This chain connects TRBV7-8 to TRBJ2-4; D ambiguous. The CDR3 is made up of 12 amino acids. Germline V gives CDR1 SGHVS, CDR2 FQNEAQ. V lost 5 bases to trimming and J lost 8 bases, with 10 bases between them. The CDR3 DNA is TGTGCCAGCAGCCCACTTCGGGACATTCAGTACTTC. Protein product: CASSPLRDIQYF. The variable domain in full, completed from reference TRBV7-8 and TRBJ2-4, reads GAGVSQSPRYKVAKRGQDVALRCDPISGHVSLFWYQQALGQGPEFLTYFQNEAQLDKSGLPSDRFFAERPEGSVSTLKIQRTQQEDSAVYLCASSPLRDIQYFGAGTRLSVL.

The chain links TRBV21-1 to TRBJ1-6; the table assigns TRBD1, which was not confirmed against the DNA. TRBV21-1 is noted as a pseudogene. The CDR3 totals 14 residues. CDR3 nucleotides: TGTGCCAGCAGCATTTCAGGGTTTCGGTCACCCCTCCACTTT. It is translated as CASSISGFRSPLHF.

The rearrangement uses TRBV29-1 and TRBJ2-7, with a tentative D call TRBD1 (6 bases). Between the trimmed V and J ends, which lost 7 bases and 4 bases, there was a span of 14 bases. The CDR3 loop spans 12 amino acids. The germline V gene has CDR1 SQVTM and CDR2 ANQGSEA. CDR3 bases: TGCAGCGGCGTGAAGGACAGTTACGAGCAGTACTTC. Translating gives CSGVKDSYEQYF.

The V and J genes are TRBV2 and TRBJ2-1; a weak D match, TRBD1 (5 bases). CDR1 is SNHLY and CDR2 is FYNNEI in the germline V gene. The CDR3 loop spans 14 amino acids. Trimming removed 4 bases at V and 1 base at J, with 8 bases between. The CDR3 region is CASSGGVSYNEQFF. CDR3 sequence (DNA): TGTGCCAGCAGTGGGGGCGTTTCCTACAATGAGCAGTTCTTC.

This chain joins TRBV14 and TRBJ2-1, with a possible D match to TRBD1 (6 bases). V dropped 2 bases and J dropped 7 bases, with 15 bases sitting between them. In germline, CDR1 is SGHDN, CDR2 FVKESK. The CDR3 is 15 amino acids. CDR3 amino acids: CASSQQGTILNEQFF. The DNA of the CDR3 is TGTGCCAGCAGCCAACAGGGGACCATTTTAAATGAGCAGTTCTTC.

This chain uses TRBV6-5 with TRBJ1-5; 7 bases agree with TRBD1. The V gene end was trimmed by 6 bases and the J gene end by 5 bases; junction bases not matched to a gene: 10. CDR1 and CDR2 from the germline V gene are MNHEY and SVGAGI. This CDR3 region has 15 residues. The CDR3 loop reads CASSIMTGSDQPQHF. In nucleotides, the CDR3 is TGTGCCAGCAGCATCATGACAGGGTCAGATCAGCCCCAGCATTTT.

This clone appeared once. The chain links TRBV5-1 to TRBJ2-3; 7 nucleotides align to TRBD2. Germline V CDR1 and CDR2: SGHRS, YFSETQ. The V and J ends lost 2 bases and 6 bases, in that order; junction bases with no gene match: 6. CDR3 length: 14 amino acids. The CDR3 is CASSFPGEGDTQYF. For the CDR3, the DNA is TGCGCCAGCAGCTTTCCGGGGGAGGGGGATACGCAGTATTTT.

The gene calls are TRBV9 and TRBJ1-6; D remains ambiguous. From germline, CDR1 is SGDLS and CDR2 YYNGEE. The CDR3 extends over 15 amino acids. Deletions cut 0 bases from V and 8 bases from J, with 12 bases between. In DNA, the CDR3 is TGTGCCAGCAGCGTAGATGGCCGGGGAGATTCACCCCTCCACTTT. Its protein is CASSVDGRGDSPLHF.

The chain is built from TRBV18 and TRBJ1-1; 8 bases are shared with TRBD1. The V segment lost 3 bases and the J segment 11 bases; nucleotides outside the gene matches: 2. This CDR3 region has 11 residues. CDR1 is KGHSH and CDR2 is LQKENI in the germline V gene. Here the CDR3 DNA reads TGTGCCAGCTCACCGGACAGGGTTGCTTTCTTT. Translating it yields CASSPDRVAFF. Full variable domain (rest looked up from reference TRBV18 and TRBJ1-1): NAGVMQNPRHLVRRRGQEARLRCSPMKGHSHVYWYRQLPEEGLKFMVYLQKENIIDESGMPKERFSAEFPKEGPSILRIQQVVRGDSAAYFCASSPDRVAFFGQGTRLTVV.

The chain combines TRBV5-6 with TRBJ1-6, with D perhaps matching TRBD1 (5 bases). Germline V CDR1 and CDR2: SGHDT, YYEEEE. V was trimmed by 5 bases and J by 7 bases, leaving 10 bases between them. This CDR3 comprises 13 residues. The CDR3 loop reads CASRRGRNSPLHF. Here the CDR3 DNA reads TGTGCCAGCAGAAGGGGTCGCAATTCACCCCTCCACTTT.

The chain joins TRBV6-5 to TRBJ2-7; 9 bases are shared with TRBD1. This CDR3 has 15 residues. V shed 6 bases, J shed 5 bases, and the junction held 11 bases outside the gene matches. Looked up from germline, CDR1 is MNHEY and CDR2 is SVGAGI. The CDR3 bases are TGTGCCAGCAGGAACCGGGACAGGGTTCCTCACGAGCAGTACTTC. Translating gives CASRNRDRVPHEQYF.

This chain connects TRBV27 to TRBJ2-1; 8 positions match TRBD1. The CDR3 covers 15 residues. CDR1 is MNHEY, CDR2 SMNVEV, per germline (reference sequence). V trimming: 5 bases; J trimming: 10 bases; junction bases outside the gene matches: 13. The CDR3 sequence: CASSHSGGQGREQFF. CDR3 in DNA: TGTGCCAGCAGTCACTCAGGCGGACAGGGACGGGAGCAGTTCTTC.

The chain recombines TRBV27 with TRBJ2-7, with TRBD1 as a possible D gene (5 bases). Germline assignment: CDR1 MNHEY and CDR2 SMNVEV (reference sequence). V lost 1 base and J 3 bases, leaving 7 bases between the germline ends. This CDR3 contains 13 residues. CDR3: CASSLYQGYEQYF. CDR3 DNA: TGTGCCAGCAGTTTATACCAGGGCTACGAGCAGTACTTC.

The chain joins TRBV18 to TRBJ2-7, with TRBD2 as a possible D gene (5 bases). Trimming left V 3 bases short and J 2 bases short, with 17 bases between. CDR3 length: 16 residues. The germline CDR1 and CDR2 sequences are KGHSH and LQKENI. The CDR3 reads CASSPPGLSGPYEQYF. DNA for the CDR3: TGTGCCAGCTCACCCCCCGGTTTAAGCGGCCCCTACGAGCAGTACTTC.

The chain links TRBV5-5 to TRBJ2-5, with D possibly being TRBD1 (6 bases). Looked up from germline, CDR1 is SGHKS and CDR2 is YYEKEE (reference sequence). The CDR3 runs to 15 residues. The V end was cut by 1 base, the J end by 2 bases, with 12 bases between. CDR3 residues: CASSLQKGGQETQYF. The CDR3 DNA sequence: TGTGCCAGCAGCTTGCAAAAAGGGGGACAAGAGACCCAGTACTTC.

The gene calls are TRBV27 and TRBJ2-3; D is unresolved. V dropped 2 bases and J dropped 10 bases, with 7 bases sitting between them. From germline, CDR1 is MNHEY and CDR2 SMNVEV (reference sequence). The CDR3 totals 11 residues. For the CDR3, the DNA is TGTGCCAGCAGTTTAAACAGTGCGCAGTATTTT. It translates to CASSLNSAQYF.

The CDR3 is CASSPRFGAQNTEAFF. DNA of the CDR3: TGTGCCAGCAGCCCCAGGTTTGGGGCCCAGAACACTGAAGCTTTCTTT. The chain recombines TRBV14 with TRBJ1-1; D is perhaps TRBD1 (5 bases). The CDR3 is 16 amino acids. V lost 4 bases and J lost 1, with 16 bases in between. Per the germline V gene, CDR1 is SGHDN and CDR2 is FVKESK.

The V and J genes are TRBV5-1 and TRBJ1-1; TRBD1 aligns across 8 bases. Trimming removed 2 bases from V and 2 bases from J; junction bases left unmatched: 11. Germline V gene lookup returns CDR1 SGHRS and CDR2 YFSETQ. The CDR3 loop spans 17 amino acids. The CDR3 spells CASSFSGGLLQNTEAFF. The CDR3, as DNA: TGCGCCAGCAGCTTCTCAGGGGGCTTACTCCAAAACACTGAAGCTTTCTTT.

The chain uses TRBV7-9 and TRBJ2-3; 8 nucleotides agree with TRBD2. Unmatched junction bases numbered 13, after V lost 5 bases and J lost 6 bases. Germline CDR1 reads SEHNR; CDR2 reads FQNEAQ (reference sequence). CDR3 length: 16 residues. DNA for the CDR3: TGTGCCAGCAGCCCCGCGGGCGGGAGGCACTTTGATACGCAGTATTTT. Translation gives CASSPAGGRHFDTQYF.

J is TRBJ2-1 and V is TRBV10-3, with 7 bases aligning to TRBD2. The CDR3 extends over 14 amino acids. CDR1 is ENHRY, CDR2 SYGVKD, per germline. After removal of 7 bases from V and 6 bases from J, the junction contained 9 bases not matched to a gene. CDR3 amino acids: CAIMGGSPTNEQFF. The CDR3 DNA reads TGTGCCATCATGGGCGGGAGTCCTACCAATGAGCAGTTCTTC.

As for this clone: The sample has other DNA sequences that encode this CDR3 too. The chain links TRBV20-1 to TRBJ2-3; TRBD1 might be the D (7 bases). The CDR3 extends over 10 amino acids. CDR1 and CDR2 from the germline V gene are DFQATT and SNEGSKA (reference sequence). CDR3 amino acids: CSAGGDTQYF. The CDR3 DNA follows: TGCAGCGCAGGGGGGGATACGCAGTATTTT.